These 14 T cell receptor beta chains were sequenced from one sample in a study of identical twins. TCRdb fed the 5' RACE reads into MiXCR, producing one record per CDR3 protein. Of approximately 670,000 distinct CDR3 sequences detected, 5.5% to 6.5% appear once; the ten largest clones hold roughly 1.8%. The sequenced material came from naive T cells sorted from blood. Receptors were obtained from a man between 18 and 29 years old in good health.

There are many counts of this clonotype. This chain connects TRBV12-3 or TRBV12-4 to TRBJ2-7, with TRBD1 matching 7 bases. The CDR3 is 12 residues long. J was trimmed by 6 bases and V by 6 bases; bases with no gene match: 5. The CDR3 loop is CASSRGQVEQYV. Written as DNA, the CDR3 is TGTGCCAGCAGCCGAGGACAGGTCGAGCAGTACGTC.

The table lists this clonotype with a few counts. The V gene is TRBV4-2, the J gene TRBJ2-3; D remains unclear. CDR3 length: 14 amino acids. CDR1 is LGHNA and CDR2 is YNFKEQ in the germline V gene. V lost 0 bases and J lost 3, with 7 bases in between. The CDR3 reads CASSQDPWTDTQYF. The CDR3 region has the DNA TGTGCCAGCAGCCAAGACCCCTGGACAGATACGCAGTATTTT.

The chain uses TRBV7-9 and TRBJ1-2; D remains unclear. The V gene's germline CDR1 is SEHNR and CDR2 FQNEAQ (reference sequence). The V end lost 1 base, the J end lost 4 bases, and 10 bases lay between the germline ends. This CDR3 comprises 14 residues. Here the CDR3 reads CASSLVPGTYGYTF. The DNA for the CDR3 is TGTGCCAGCAGCTTAGTGCCGGGAACCTATGGCTACACCTTC.

The sample holds many counts of this clonotype. The rearrangement links TRBV4-3 to TRBJ2-1, with TRBD2 as a possible D gene (5 bases). The CDR3 runs 17 residues. The germline V gene has CDR1 LGHNA and CDR2 YSLEER. V lost 1 base and J lost 7, with 20 bases in between. The CDR3 protein is CASSQGVSRVRLNEQFF. In nucleotides, the CDR3 is TGCGCCAGCAGCCAAGGCGTTTCCAGAGTCCGACTAAATGAGCAGTTCTTC.

The chain uses TRBV30 and TRBJ1-5; D call uncertain. V was cut by 2 bases and J by 2 bases, with 10 bases left in between. The CDR3 is 14 residues long. Per the germline V gene, CDR1 is GTSNPN and CDR2 is SVGIG (reference sequence). The DNA for the CDR3 is TGTGCCTGGAGTTTGTCAGCGGGCAATCAGCCCCAGCATTTT. Translation gives CAWSLSAGNQPQHF.

This clonotype occurred a few times. The V gene is TRBV6-1, the J gene TRBJ1-3; 7 bases fit TRBD1. The CDR3 has 16 amino acids. Germline assignment: CDR1 MNHNS and CDR2 SASEGT. The J segment lost 1 base and the V segment lost 6 bases, leaving 9 bases of the junction unmatched. The CDR3 loop reads CASSRPQTGSGNTIYF. CDR3 nucleotide sequence: TGTGCCAGCAGCCGTCCTCAGACAGGGTCTGGAAACACCATATATTTT.

The chain recombines TRBV4-2 with TRBJ2-1, with a weak D call TRBD2 (6 bases). Trimming removed 1 base from V and 2 bases from J, with 21 bases in between. CDR3 length: 19 amino acids. Germline V gene sequence: CDR1 LGHNA, CDR2 YNFKEQ. Here the CDR3 reads CASSQVQVAGLITYNEQFF. CDR3 nucleotide sequence: TGTGCCAGCAGCCAAGTTCAGGTGGCGGGACTTATAACCTACAATGAGCAGTTCTTC.

This chain joins TRBV19 and TRBJ2-1, with a possible D match to TRBD2 (5 bases). Trimming removed 5 bases at V and 10 bases at J, with 12 bases between. There are 12 residues in the CDR3. Germline lookup yields CDR1 LNHDA and CDR2 SQIVND (reference sequence). CDR3 bases: TGTGCCAGTAGTCTTACTAGTGCCGAGCAGTTCTTC. It yields the protein CASSLTSAEQFF.

This clonotype was recorded many times. V usage is TRBV12-3 or TRBV12-4 and J usage is TRBJ2-1, with D perhaps TRBD1 (5 bases). Trimming removed 2 bases at V and 9 bases at J, with 11 bases between. The CDR3 has 13 residues. The chain's CDR3 is CASSLRGVVEQFF. DNA of the CDR3: TGTGCCAGCAGTTTAAGGGGTGTTGTTGAGCAGTTCTTC.

This clonotype was picked up many times. This chain uses TRBV20-1 with TRBJ2-1; 7 nucleotides agree with TRBD2. There are 14 residues in the CDR3. With 0 bases clipped from V and 8 bases from J, the junction kept 7 bases outside the gene matches. From germline, CDR1 is DFQATT and CDR2 SNEGSKA (reference sequence). The CDR3 protein is CSAREYSGIDEQFF. For the CDR3, the DNA is TGCAGTGCTAGAGAGTACAGCGGGATCGATGAGCAGTTCTTC.

The chain is built from TRBV6-2 or TRBV6-3 and TRBJ2-3, with TRBD2 identical over 9 bases. The length of the CDR3 is 16 residues. Looked up from germline, CDR1 is MNHEY and CDR2 is SVGEGT. Unmatched junction bases numbered 9, after V lost 6 bases and J lost 2 bases. CDR3 in amino acids: CASSNSGSPLTDTQYF. DNA for the CDR3: TGTGCCAGCAGCAATAGCGGGAGCCCGCTCACAGATACGCAGTATTTT.

In its sample, this clonotype was seen a few times. This sequence joins TRBV20-1 and TRBJ2-3; D might be TRBD1 (5 bases). CDR3 length: 11 residues. Looked up from germline, CDR1 is DFQATT and CDR2 is SNEGSKA (reference sequence). Between the trimmed V and J ends, which lost 3 bases and 10 bases, there was a span of 11 bases. Here the CDR3 reads CSARSGFPQYF. The CDR3 nucleotides read TGCAGTGCTAGGTCAGGGTTCCCGCAGTATTTT.

This clonotype was observed at least ten times. This chain joins TRBV5-1 and TRBJ2-7; a weak D match, TRBD1 (7 bases). Germline CDR1 and CDR2: SGHRS and YFSETQ. With 0 bases removed from V and 4 bases from J, the gap between germline ends came to 14 bases. The CDR3 consists of 15 residues. CDR3 nucleotide sequence: TGCGCCAGCAGCTTGGCGGCAGGGGGGTTTTACGAGCAGTACGTC. It codes for CASSLAAGGFYEQYV.

The CDR3 sequence: CASSQGTSGPTDTQYF. The CDR3 coding sequence is TGTGCCAGCAGCCAAGGGACTAGCGGGCCGACGGATACGCAGTATTTT. The chain is built from TRBV7-9 and TRBJ2-3; 12 nucleotides line up with TRBD2. Losses at the gene ends were 5 bases for V and 6 bases for J; bases not matched to a gene: 9. The CDR3 runs 16 residues. Germline loops: CDR1 SEHNR, CDR2 FQNEAQ (reference sequence).